A selection of T cell receptor beta chains follows, all from one sample in a study of blood T cell repertoires in COVID-19. The assay was immunoSEQ multiplex PCR, and TCRdb's table has in-frame clones only and misses some. The sample lists hundreds of thousands of clones; 75% to 90% were seen once. The source material was peripheral blood. Receptors originate from a woman in her 50s with COVID-19, enrolled during active disease. CDR3s include the opening cysteine and the closing phenylalanine or tryptophan. Fields, in order: CDR3 DNA, CDR3 protein, V gene, clone size, J gene, D gene. D genes are given only for firm matches. The size field is filled for only some rows; it gives once, few, many or a size class.

CDR3nt: TGTGCCAGCAGCTTAGATCCTAGCGGAGTTAGGACCCGAACAGGCAATGAGCAGTTCTTC; CDR3aa: CASSLDPSGVRTRTGNEQFF; v_gene: TRBV11-2; abundance: .; j_gene: TRBJ2-1; d_gene: TRBD2
CDR3nt: TGTGCCAGCCGGGTGGTCCGTCGCTCTGAAGCTTTCTTT; CDR3aa: CASRVVRRSEAFF; v_gene: TRBV19; abundance: .; j_gene: TRBJ1-1; d_gene: .
CDR3nt: TGTGCCAGCAGCCCGACGGGGAGAGAAGCTTTCTTT; CDR3aa: CASSPTGREAFF; v_gene: TRBV27; abundance: .; j_gene: TRBJ1-1; d_gene: .
CDR3nt: TGTGCCAGCAGGTCATCTGCACTCGATTACAATGAGCAGTTCTTC; CDR3aa: CASRSSALDYNEQFF; v_gene: TRBV6-5; abundance: .; j_gene: TRBJ2-1; d_gene: .
CDR3nt: TGTGCCAGCAGTTACTATCCCATATCAGCTAATGAACACCGGGGAGCTGTTTTT; CDR3aa: CASSYYPISANEHRGAVF; v_gene: TRBV6-9; abundance: few; j_gene: TRBJ2-2; d_gene: .
CDR3nt: TGTGCCAGCAGCTCGGGACAGTTTACAGATACGCAGTATTTT; CDR3aa: CASSSGQFTDTQYF; v_gene: TRBV5-4; abundance: .; j_gene: TRBJ2-3; d_gene: TRBD1
CDR3nt: TGCAGTGCTAGTGGAACAGGTTACGAGCAGTACTTC; CDR3aa: CSASGTGYEQYF; v_gene: TRBV20-1; abundance: .; j_gene: TRBJ2-7; d_gene: .
CDR3nt: TGCAGCGTCGCGGGGAGTAACTATGGCTACACCTTC; CDR3aa: CSVAGSNYGYTF; v_gene: TRBV29-1; abundance: .; j_gene: TRBJ1-2; d_gene: .
CDR3nt: TGTGCCAGCAGCCGTCCCCGGGACAGGTTGACAGATACGCAGTATTTT; CDR3aa: CASSRPRDRLTDTQYF; v_gene: TRBV27; abundance: .; j_gene: TRBJ2-3; d_gene: TRBD1
CDR3nt: TGTGCCAGCAGCGGACCCCGGGGGGTGTCCTACGAGCAGTACTTC; CDR3aa: CASSGPRGVSYEQYF; v_gene: TRBV13; abundance: .; j_gene: TRBJ2-7; d_gene: TRBD2
CDR3nt: TGTGCCAGCAGTTACGAGCTACTTTCCTACAATGAGCAGTTCTTC; CDR3aa: CASSYELLSYNEQFF; v_gene: TRBV6-6; abundance: .; j_gene: TRBJ2-1; d_gene: .
CDR3nt: TGCGCCAGCAGGGCCGGGACAGGGGCCTCCTACGAGCAGTACTTC; CDR3aa: CASRAGTGASYEQYF; v_gene: TRBV5-1; abundance: .; j_gene: TRBJ2-7; d_gene: TRBD1